The 21 T cell receptor beta chains in this list originate from one sample, sequenced in a study of control samples from healthy donors and cancer patients. Sequenced by immunoSEQ multiplex PCR; TCRdb stores in-frame clones only, minus some. This table has fewer than 500,000 clones, around 90% appearing once. Sequencing was carried out using PBMCs. These receptors all stem from a middle-aged man with head and neck cancer.

The CDR3 bases are TGTGCCAGCAGCTTGCCCGGGACAGGGGGTTGGAATTCACCCCTCCACTTT. It translates to CASSLPGTGGWNSPLHF. V is TRBV5-4 and J is TRBJ1-6; 11 bases are shared with TRBD1. The CDR3 is 17 residues long. Per the germline V gene, CDR1 is SGHNT and CDR2 is YYREEE (reference sequence). The junction had 7 bases not matched to a gene; V was cut back by 1 base and J by 7 bases.

The chain is built from TRBV10-3 and TRBJ1-1; TRBD1 agrees at 9 bases. Germline CDR1 is ENHRY and CDR2 is SYGVKD. CDR3 length: 15 amino acids. The trim removed 5 bases at V and 4 bases at J, leaving 8 bases unmatched. The CDR3 reads CAISNPDRGITEAFF. CDR3 bases: TGTGCCATCAGTAATCCCGACAGGGGGATCACTGAAGCTTTCTTT.

The chain joins TRBV10-3 to TRBJ2-1; TRBD2 aligns across 10 bases. Germline loops: CDR1 ENHRY, CDR2 SYGVKD. The CDR3 totals 15 residues. V lost 8 bases to trimming and J lost 8 bases; unmatched junction nucleotides: 12. In DNA, the CDR3 is TGTGCCATCCAGATTCAGCGGGGGGGCCGGGATGAGCAGTTCTTC. It is translated as CAIQIQRGGRDEQFF.

The rearrangement links TRBV9 to TRBJ2-3, with 7 bases matching TRBD2. Trimming removed 0 bases from V and 5 bases from J; junction bases left unmatched: 3. The CDR3 runs 14 residues. CDR1 SGDLS and CDR2 YYNGEE come from the germline V gene. The CDR3 DNA sequence: TGTGCCAGCAGCGTAGTGGTAGCGGGAGATACGCAGTATTTT. Amino acid sequence: CASSVVVAGDTQYF.

The chain combines TRBV29-1 with TRBJ2-1, with D tentatively TRBD1 (6 bases). V lost 7 bases to trimming and J lost 7 bases, with 11 bases between them. Germline V gene lookup returns CDR1 SQVTM and CDR2 ANQGSEA. CDR3 length: 11 amino acids. CDR3 sequence: CSGRQVNEQFF. CDR3 bases: TGCAGCGGTCGACAGGTTAATGAGCAGTTCTTC.

The chain couples TRBV6-1 to TRBJ1-3; D not resolved. In germline, CDR1 is MNHNS, CDR2 SASEGT. The CDR3 runs 16 residues. Deletions cut 4 bases from V and 4 bases from J, with 17 bases between. CDR3 DNA: TGTGCCAGCAGTGGGGAGCTTGGTTCGGGGGGAAACACCATATATTTT. Protein sequence: CASSGELGSGGNTIYF.

The chain employs TRBV7-9 and TRBJ1-1; D unclear. The CDR3 sequence is 12 residues long. Trimming removed 4 bases at V and 5 bases at J, with 8 bases between. Germline V gives CDR1 SEHNR, CDR2 FQNEAQ (reference sequence). The CDR3, as DNA: TGTGCCAGCAGCTCCTCCTCGACTGAAGCTTTCTTT. It specifies CASSSSSTEAFF.

The gene calls are TRBV27 and TRBJ2-3; D call uncertain. The CDR3 runs to 13 residues. V was pared by 6 bases and J by 0 bases, with 7 bases between. CDR1 MNHEY and CDR2 SMNVEV come from the germline V gene (reference sequence). The CDR3 here is CASRSPSTDTQYF. The CDR3 region has the DNA TGTGCCAGCAGATCACCCAGCACAGATACGCAGTATTTT.

The chain carries TRBV5-4 and TRBJ2-3; D is unclear. The germline V gene encodes CDR1 SGHNT and CDR2 YYREEE (reference sequence). V lost 2 bases and J lost 1, with 2 bases in between. CDR3 length: 12 residues. This CDR3 reads CASSFGTDTQYF. CDR3 sequence (DNA): TGTGCCAGCAGCTTCGGCACAGATACGCAGTATTTT.

CDR3 sequence reads: CASQGLGTDTQYF. CDR3 in DNA: TGTGCCAGCCAGGGGCTTGGCACAGATACGCAGTATTTT. The V gene is TRBV12-3 or TRBV12-4, the J gene TRBJ2-3; TRBD1 might be the D (6 bases). This CDR3 region has 13 residues. Trimming stripped 8 bases from V and 1 base from J, with 10 bases between.

The V gene is TRBV5-3, the J gene TRBJ1-2; unclear D gene. TRBV5-3 is recorded as an ORF, its role being uncertain. V was clipped by 2 bases and J by 4 bases, with 15 bases between them. This CDR3 contains 15 residues. The CDR3 nucleotides are TGTGCCAGAAGCTTTGAGACACTACACGGCTATGGCTACACCTTC. It is translated as CARSFETLHGYGYTF.

CDR3 DNA sequence: TGTGCCAGCAGCTTATTACGGGGACAGGGCGAAAAACTGTTTTTT. Translating gives CASSLLRGQGEKLFF. This chain uses TRBV7-9 with TRBJ1-4; 9 nucleotides agree with TRBD1. Germline assignment: CDR1 SEHNR and CDR2 FQNEAQ (reference sequence). The V gene end was trimmed by 2 bases and the J gene end by 8 bases; junction bases not matched to a gene: 6. This CDR3 has 15 residues.

V usage is TRBV20-1 and J usage is TRBJ1-5; 8 nucleotides match TRBD1. The length of the CDR3 is 13 residues. The V and J ends lost 3 bases and 5 bases, in that order; junction bases with no gene match: 3. Germline V gene data show CDR1 as DFQATT and CDR2 as SNEGSKA (reference sequence). CDR3 in amino acids: CSASTGGHQPQHF. For the CDR3, the DNA is TGCAGTGCTAGTACAGGGGGACATCAGCCCCAGCATTTT.

The V call is TRBV19, the J call TRBJ2-7; 13 nucleotides agree with TRBD2. The CDR3 is 18 residues long. Germline values: CDR1 LNHDA, CDR2 SQIVND (reference sequence). V trimming: 8 bases; J trimming: 1 base; junction bases outside the gene matches: 14. CDR3 nucleotides: TGTGCCAGTCGAGGGCTCCAGGGGACTAGCGGGGAATCCTACGAGCAGTACTTC. Its protein product is CASRGLQGTSGESYEQYF.

CDR3: CATSPANAGQPQHF. The CDR3 coding sequence is TGTGCCACCAGCCCAGCGAATGCTGGTCAGCCCCAGCATTTT. The rearrangement joins TRBV15 to TRBJ1-5; no clear D gene. The ends were cut back, 5 bases at V and 6 bases at J, with 14 bases in the middle. The CDR3 is 14 amino acids. Germline V lookup: CDR1 LNHNV, CDR2 YYDKDF (reference sequence).

This chain connects TRBV3-1 (or the pseudogene TRBV3-2) to TRBJ2-7; 8 nucleotides agree with TRBD2. CDR3 length equals 17 residues. The germline gives CDR1 LGHDT, CDR2 YNNKEL (reference sequence). Losses at the gene ends were 0 bases for V and 2 bases for J; bases not matched to a gene: 9. CDR3 loop: CASSQDRGGGLPYEQYF. CDR3 in DNA: TGTGCCAGCAGCCAAGATCGGGGCGGGGGGCTGCCCTACGAGCAGTACTTC.

This clone is a singleton in its sample. V gene TRBV7-9 combines with J gene TRBJ1-6; TRBD1 agrees at 7 bases. CDR3 length equals 16 residues. Germline V gives CDR1 SEHNR, CDR2 FQNEAQ (reference sequence). J gave up 0 bases and V 5 bases, and 4 bases lay outside the gene matches. The CDR3 reads CASSPGGGSYNSPLHF. The CDR3 region has the DNA TGTGCCAGCAGCCCAGGGGGAGGCTCCTATAATTCACCCCTCCACTTT.

The chain is built from TRBV28 and TRBJ1-1, with 8 bases matching TRBD1. The germline gives CDR1 MDHEN, CDR2 SYDVKM. This CDR3 is 15 amino acids long. V lost 11 bases, J lost 1 base, and 12 bases stayed unmatched. This chain's CDR3 is CALGEGRGQNTEAFF. The CDR3 bases are TGTGCCCTGGGGGAGGGCAGGGGGCAGAACACTGAAGCTTTCTTT.

This clone showed up just once. The chain employs TRBV15 and TRBJ2-5; D is possibly TRBD1 (7 bases). With 0 bases removed from V and 5 bases from J, the gap between germline ends came to 13 bases. The CDR3 loop spans 15 amino acids. Germline V gives CDR1 LNHNV, CDR2 YYDKDF (reference sequence). In nucleotides, the CDR3 is TGTGCCACCAGCAGAGACCCGACAGGGAGGGAGACCCAGTACTTC. It specifies CATSRDPTGRETQYF.

The chain employs TRBV3-1 (or the pseudogene TRBV3-2) and TRBJ1-1; possible D gene TRBD1, 5 bases. The CDR3 totals 15 residues. Germline CDR1 is LGHDT and CDR2 is YNNKEL (reference sequence). V shed 2 bases and J shed 11 bases, with 21 bases lying between them. The CDR3 DNA is TGTGCCAGCAGCCAAAGGTCAGGGTCAATAAGGGTGGCTTTCTTT. Its protein is CASSQRSGSIRVAFF.

The gene calls are TRBV12-3 or TRBV12-4 and TRBJ2-2; tentatively, D is TRBD2 (6 bases). V lost 5 bases and J 7 bases, leaving 11 bases between the germline ends. This CDR3 has 13 amino acids. The chain's CDR3 is CASSPGGIGELFF. The CDR3 region has the DNA TGTGCCAGCAGTCCTGGAGGGATCGGGGAGCTGTTTTTT.